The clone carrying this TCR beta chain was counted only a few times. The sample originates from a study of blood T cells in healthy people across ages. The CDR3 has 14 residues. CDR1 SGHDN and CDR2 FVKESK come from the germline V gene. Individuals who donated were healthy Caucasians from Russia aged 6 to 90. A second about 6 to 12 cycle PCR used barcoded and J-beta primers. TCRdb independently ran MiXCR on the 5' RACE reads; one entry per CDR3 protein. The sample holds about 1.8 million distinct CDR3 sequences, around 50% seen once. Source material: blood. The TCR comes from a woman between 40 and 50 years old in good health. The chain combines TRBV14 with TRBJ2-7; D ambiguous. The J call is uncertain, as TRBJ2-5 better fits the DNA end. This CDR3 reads CASSQDRERGTQYF. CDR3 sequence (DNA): TGTGCCAGCAGCCAAGATAGGGAAAGAGGGACCCAGTACTTC.